The 26 T cell receptor beta chains given below trace back to one sample, sequenced in a study of blood T cell repertoires in COVID-19. Method: immunoSEQ multiplex PCR; TCRdb's copy keeps in-frame clones and lacks some. The sample contains more than 350,000 clones, roughly nine tenths of which appear only once. Input material: peripheral blood. The receptors here all came from a woman in her thirties with COVID-19, enrolled during active disease.

This chain links TRBV7-9 with TRBJ1-1; D is uncertain. The CDR3 length is 13 residues. Germline V gene data show CDR1 as SEHNR and CDR2 as FQNEAQ (reference sequence). V was shortened by 3 bases and J by 1 base, with 6 bases between the two germline ends. The CDR3 DNA is TGTGCCAGCAGCTTCGGCGGGAACACTGAAGCTTTCTTT. Translating it yields CASSFGGNTEAFF.

This sequence joins TRBV6-5 and TRBJ1-2; TRBD1 might be the D (5 bases). The CDR3 runs to 13 residues. Trimming pared 7 bases from V and 7 bases from J, leaving 16 bases between. Germline V gene sequence: CDR1 MNHEY, CDR2 SVGAGI. The CDR3 DNA sequence: TGTGCCAGCACCCCCCTGGGACTCTCTGGCTACACCTTC. It codes for CASTPLGLSGYTF.

The rearrangement links TRBV4-1 to TRBJ2-5; 16 positions agree with TRBD2. The V segment lost 2 bases and the J segment 5 bases; nucleotides outside the gene matches: 8. Germline V gives CDR1 MGHRA, CDR2 YSYEKL. The CDR3 runs to 18 residues. This chain's CDR3 is CASSQTGTSGGARETQYF. The CDR3 DNA sequence: TGCGCCAGCAGCCAAACCGGGACTAGCGGGGGGGCGAGGGAGACCCAGTACTTC.

The gene calls are TRBV7-2 and TRBJ2-3; D unclear. CDR1 is SGHTA, CDR2 FQGNSA, per germline. The CDR3 is made up of 14 amino acids. Trimming cost V 5 bases and J 2 bases, with 11 bases left between them. The chain's CDR3 is CASSDLTNTDTQYF. The CDR3, as DNA: TGTGCCAGCAGCGACCTGACAAACACAGATACGCAGTATTTT.

The table lists this clone with a count of one. No conserved phenylalanine or tryptophan is present at the end of the CDR3, so a read error is the likely explanation. The DNA is left out, because the CDR3 cannot be placed on it with certainty; the CDR3 is given as TCRdb lists it. The chain recombines TRBV18 with TRBJ1-2; TRBD1 is taken as the D call from the table, unchecked against the DNA. The CDR3 length is 14 residues, termini included. From germline, CDR1 is KGHSH and CDR2 LQKENI. CDR3 amino acids: CASSPPSDSSIYMV.

This sequence joins TRBV7-8 and TRBJ2-3; possible D gene TRBD1, 5 bases. This CDR3 comprises 14 residues. Germline loops: CDR1 SGHVS, CDR2 FQNEAQ. Trimming left V 7 bases short and J 1 base short, with 12 bases between. The CDR3 DNA is TGTGCCAGCAACCCTTTCAGGGGCACAGATACGCAGTATTTT. This codes for CASNPFRGTDTQYF.

The genes are TRBV9 and TRBJ2-7; 9 bases are shared with TRBD1. V shed 3 bases and J 3 bases; nucleotides not matched to a gene: 7. The germline V gene has CDR1 SGDLS and CDR2 YYNGEE. This CDR3 comprises 15 residues. DNA for the CDR3: TGTGCCAGCAGCGCCTTACAGGGGGCAGACTACGAGCAGTACTTC. Translation: CASSALQGADYEQYF.

The rearrangement links TRBV6-5 to TRBJ1-1, with unresolved D. Trimming shortened V by 5 bases and J by 2 bases, and 12 bases separated the two germline ends. CDR1 is MNHEY and CDR2 is SVGAGI in the germline V gene. The CDR3 length is 14 residues. CDR3 residues: CASSPTRRNTEAFF. The CDR3, as DNA: TGTGCCAGCAGTCCTACGAGGAGAAACACTGAAGCTTTCTTT.

The V gene is TRBV28, the J gene TRBJ1-4; tentative D call: TRBD1 (6 bases). Germline V gives CDR1 MDHEN, CDR2 SYDVKM. This CDR3 contains 15 residues. Trimming removed 5 bases at V and 3 bases at J, with 13 bases between. This CDR3 reads CASSLEQGANEKLFF. CDR3 nucleotide sequence: TGTGCCAGCAGTCTCGAACAGGGCGCTAATGAAAAACTGTTTTTT.

This clone was detected a few times. J is TRBJ1-1 and V is TRBV7-9; D possibly corresponds to TRBD1 (6 bases). The germline CDR1 and CDR2 sequences are SEHNR and FQNEAQ (reference sequence). The CDR3 has 14 amino acids. V shed 1 base and J shed 1 base, with 7 bases lying between them. CDR3 residues: CASSLGGGNTEAFF. The CDR3 DNA is TGTGCCAGCAGCTTAGGAGGGGGGAACACTGAAGCTTTCTTT.

V is TRBV6-5 and J is TRBJ2-7; 7 nucleotides line up with TRBD1. CDR1 is MNHEY and CDR2 is SVGAGI in the germline V gene. After removal of 4 bases from V and 0 bases from J, the junction contained 3 bases not matched to a gene. The CDR3 is 14 amino acids. Written as DNA, the CDR3 is TGTGCCAGCAGTTTCGACAGGGCCTCCTACGAGCAGTACTTC. Protein product: CASSFDRASYEQYF.

This clone was picked up one time. The gene calls are TRBV7-2 and TRBJ2-1; D gene ambiguous. The CDR3 covers 16 residues. Trimming stripped 2 bases from V and 2 bases from J, with 13 bases between. The germline CDR1 and CDR2 sequences are SGHTA and FQGNSA. CDR3 bases: TGTGCCAGCAGCTTATTAGGCAGGCCCACCTACAATGAGCAGTTCTTC. Its translation: CASSLLGRPTYNEQFF.

The J gene is TRBJ2-2, the V gene TRBV4-1; D may be TRBD1 (6 bases). The V end lost 4 bases, the J end lost 2 bases, and 11 bases lay between the germline ends. This CDR3 contains 15 residues. Germline lookup yields CDR1 MGHRA and CDR2 YSYEKL. CDR3 in amino acids: CASSLRTDNTGELFF. CDR3 DNA sequence: TGCGCCAGCAGCCTTAGGACAGATAACACCGGGGAGCTGTTTTTT.

The chain joins TRBV6-2 or TRBV6-3 to TRBJ2-1, with TRBD2 matching over 9 bases. Germline CDR1 is MNHEY and CDR2 is SVGEGT. V lost 2 bases, J lost 15 bases, and 5 bases stayed unmatched. The CDR3 runs to 12 residues. CDR3 sequence: CASSYGREGRFF. As DNA, the CDR3 is TGTGCCAGCAGTTACGGGCGGGAGGGCCGGTTCTTC.

This clone was seen once. The genes are TRBV7-6 and TRBJ2-2; TRBD1 matches at 11 bases. Germline V gives CDR1 SGHVS, CDR2 FNYEAQ. J gave up 5 bases and V 0 bases, and 14 bases lay outside the gene matches. The CDR3 is 20 residues long. CDR3 loop: CASSLAFGQGAPGATGELFF. Written as DNA, the CDR3 is TGTGCCAGCAGCTTAGCCTTCGGACAGGGGGCTCCTGGGGCAACCGGGGAGCTGTTTTTT.

Here the CDR3 reads CASSYSGGDQPQHF. CDR3 DNA: TGTGCCAGCAGTTACTCGGGAGGGGATCAGCCCCAGCATTTT. The chain uses TRBV6-5 and TRBJ1-5; a weak D match, TRBD1 (5 bases). This CDR3 comprises 14 residues. CDR1 MNHEY and CDR2 SVGAGI come from the germline V gene. Trimming removed 0 bases at V and 5 bases at J, with 8 bases between.

V usage is TRBV28 and J usage is TRBJ2-5; D remains unclear. The V and J ends lost 3 bases and 3 bases respectively, with 8 bases between them. The CDR3 consists of 13 residues. The germline CDR1 and CDR2 sequences are MDHEN and SYDVKM. The CDR3: CASSFKQKETQYF. DNA of the CDR3: TGTGCCAGCAGTTTCAAACAGAAAGAGACCCAGTACTTC.

Concerning this clone itself: It is likely a read error, because the conserved phenylalanine at the end of the CDR3 is missing. The limits of the CDR3 on the DNA are not certain, so only TCRdb's listed CDR3 is given. The chain couples TRBV11-2 to TRBJ1-2. The CDR3 sequence runs 14 residues, both termini included. Germline V gene lookup returns CDR1 SGHAT and CDR2 FQNNGV. The CDR3 region is CASSRLLDGYAPGV.

The gene calls are TRBV6-2 or TRBV6-3 and TRBJ2-5; 14 bases line up with TRBD2. The V segment lost 4 bases and the J segment 5 bases; nucleotides outside the gene matches: 9. There are 17 residues in the CDR3. From germline, CDR1 is MNHEY and CDR2 SVGEGT. CDR3 bases: TGTGCCAGCAGTTCCGGGACTAGCGGGAGAACGGGGGAGACCCAGTACTTC. Translation gives CASSSGTSGRTGETQYF.

The J gene is TRBJ1-4, the V gene TRBV2; 9 bases match TRBD1. The CDR3 sequence is 14 residues long. The junction had 8 bases not matched to a gene; V was cut back by 7 bases and J by 8 bases. CDR1 and CDR2 from the germline V gene are SNHLY and FYNNEI. As DNA, the CDR3 is TGTGCCAGCAACCGACAGGGGGAATGGGAAAAACTGTTTTTT. This gives the protein CASNRQGEWEKLFF.

The sample holds one count of this clone. V and J are TRBV10-1 and TRBJ2-5; 10 nucleotides line up with TRBD2. The V and J ends lost 0 bases and 9 bases, in that order; junction bases with no gene match: 4. The CDR3 length is 14 residues. Germline CDR1 and CDR2: WNHNN and SYGVQD (reference sequence). The CDR3 DNA reads TGCGCCAGCAGTGAGTCTACTAGCGGGGTCTCCCAGTACTTC. It is translated as CASSESTSGVSQYF.

V and J are TRBV6-2 or TRBV6-3 and TRBJ2-5; possible D gene TRBD2, 5 bases. This CDR3 is 12 amino acids long. The germline gives CDR1 MNHEY, CDR2 SVGEGT. Trimming took 5 bases from V and 5 from J, leaving 9 bases between them. The CDR3 is CASSRSGETQYF. DNA of the CDR3: TGTGCCAGCAGTAGGTCGGGGGAGACCCAGTACTTC.

The chain couples TRBV27 to TRBJ2-2; 12 positions match TRBD2. In germline, CDR1 is MNHEY, CDR2 SMNVEV (reference sequence). V lost 11 bases, J lost 3 bases, and 4 bases stayed unmatched. The CDR3 loop spans 14 amino acids. The CDR3 loop reads CASGLAGYTGELFF. CDR3 sequence (DNA): TGTGCCTCCGGACTAGCGGGATACACCGGGGAGCTGTTTTTT.

The rearrangement uses TRBV29-1 and TRBJ2-1, with 12 positions matching TRBD2. From germline, CDR1 is SQVTM and CDR2 ANQGSEA. The CDR3 has 17 residues. The ends lost 0 bases at V and 2 bases at J; junction bases unmatched: 5. Here the CDR3 DNA reads TGCAGCGTTGAAGACCGACTAGCGGGAGACCCCTACAATGAGCAGTTCTTC. This encodes CSVEDRLAGDPYNEQFF.

The J gene is TRBJ2-5, the V gene TRBV5-6; perhaps TRBD2 as D (6 bases). Between the trimmed V and J ends, which lost 4 bases and 3 bases, there was a span of 13 bases. The CDR3 has 14 residues. CDR1 is SGHDT and CDR2 is YYEEEE in the germline V gene. Written as DNA, the CDR3 is TGTGCCAGCAGCGGAACCGGGAGAGAAGAGACCCAGTACTTC. Protein: CASSGTGREETQYF. The full variable domain, completed using reference TRBV5-6 and TRBJ2-5, is DAGVTQSPTHLIKTRGQQVTLRCSPKSGHDTVSWYQQALGQGPQFIFQYYEEEERQRGNFPDRFSGHQFPNYSSELNVNALLLGDSALYLCASSGTGREETQYFGPGTRLLVL.

This clone was seen once. The chain couples TRBV10-3 to TRBJ2-5; D is uncertain. The V end lost 6 bases, the J end lost 2 bases, and 10 bases lay between the germline ends. This CDR3 is 13 amino acids long. Germline V gene data show CDR1 as ENHRY and CDR2 as SYGVKD. The CDR3 is CAIRRSEQETQYF. The CDR3 DNA follows: TGTGCCATCAGGAGGTCCGAACAAGAGACCCAGTACTTC.